The 27 T cell receptor beta chains below come from one sample, sequenced in a study of T cells after yellow fever vaccination. In TCRdb, the 5' RACE reads were re-called with MiXCR into one record per CDR3 protein. The table has hundreds of thousands of distinct CDR3 sequences, 8.5% to 9% seen once. The sample here was PBMCs, taken on the day of the first yellow fever vaccination. Receptors originate from a man aged 18 to 29 who received the YFV17D yellow fever vaccine.

There are a few counts of this clonotype. This chain connects TRBV10-3 to TRBJ1-1; D not certain. The CDR3 extends over 12 amino acids. Between the trimmed V and J ends, which lost 11 bases and 2 bases, there was a span of 12 bases. Germline V gene lookup returns CDR1 ENHRY and CDR2 SYGVKD. The CDR3 region is CASRSVNTEAFF. The CDR3 nucleotides are TGTGCCTCAAGATCTGTCAACACTGAAGCTTTCTTT.

In this sample, this clonotype turned up a few times. CDR3 sequence: CASSQGVEQYF. CDR3 nucleotides: TGTGCCAGCAGCCAAGGAGTCGAGCAGTACTTC. V and J are TRBV14 and TRBJ2-7; D not certain. With 1 base removed from V and 6 bases from J, the gap between germline ends came to 4 bases. CDR1 SGHDN and CDR2 FVKESK come from the germline V gene. The CDR3 spans 11 residues.

As for this clonotype: A single base separates this from a much larger clone, so it may be a read error. V usage is TRBV5-6 and J usage is TRBJ2-1, with D unclear. The CDR3 contains 13 residues. Germline V lookup: CDR1 SGHDT, CDR2 YYEEEE. DNA for the CDR3: TGTGCCGGCAGCTTGGACGAGAACAATGAGCAGTTCTTC. This sequence encodes CAGSLDENNEQFF.

The chain uses TRBV18 and TRBJ2-7; tentative D call: TRBD2 (5 bases). V lost 2 bases and J lost 4, with 18 bases in between. Germline lookup yields CDR1 KGHSH and CDR2 LQKENI. The CDR3 has 16 residues. The CDR3 reads CASSPGSSLTLYEQYF. As DNA, the CDR3 is TGTGCCAGCTCACCAGGGAGTAGCTTAACCCTTTACGAGCAGTACTTC.

This clonotype was found a few times. The rearrangement links TRBV28 to TRBJ1-2, with 9 bases fitting TRBD1. With V trimmed by 8 bases and J by 4 bases, 8 bases remained unmatched. This CDR3 is built from 14 residues. Germline CDR1 and CDR2: MDHEN and SYDVKM. In DNA form, the CDR3 reads TGTGCCAGCGGTACAGGGGGCGTCTTCTATGGCTACACCTTC. It encodes CASGTGGVFYGYTF.

This clonotype has just a few counts. This rearrangement joins TRBV7-8 to TRBJ2-1; D is undetermined. Trimming shortened V by 5 bases and J by 4 bases, and 9 bases separated the two germline ends. CDR1 is SGHVS, CDR2 FQNEAQ, per germline. The CDR3 is 13 amino acids. The CDR3 protein is CASSVTIYNEQFF. CDR3 nucleotide sequence: TGTGCCAGCAGCGTTACCATATACAATGAGCAGTTCTTC.

The chain is built from TRBV7-2 and TRBJ2-4; D possibly corresponds to TRBD1 (6 bases). Germline V gene sequence: CDR1 SGHTA, CDR2 FQGNSA. The CDR3 runs to 15 residues. Trimming removed 4 bases at V and 1 base at J, with 11 bases between. The CDR3 DNA follows: TGTGCCAGCAGCTACGGGACACCCGCCAAAAACATTCAGTACTTC. Its translation is CASSYGTPAKNIQYF.

The chain joins TRBV3-1 to TRBJ1-6; D may be TRBD1 (5 bases). The V end lost 1 base, the J end lost 10 bases, and 8 bases lay between the germline ends. In germline, CDR1 is LGHDT, CDR2 YNNKEL (reference sequence). The CDR3 covers 13 residues. CDR3 amino acids: CASSQGGGSPLHF. DNA for the CDR3: TGTGCCAGCAGCCAAGGGGGCGGGTCACCCCTCCACTTT.

This clonotype came up a few times. The V gene is TRBV6-4, the J gene TRBJ2-3, with 7 positions matching TRBD2. Looked up from germline, CDR1 is MRHNA and CDR2 is SNTAGT. The ends lost 2 bases at V and 2 bases at J; junction bases unmatched: 4. This CDR3 comprises 15 residues. CDR3 nucleotide sequence: TGTGCCAGCAGTGACCGGCTAGCGGACACAGATACGCAGTATTTT. Translation: CASSDRLADTDTQYF.

In its sample, this clonotype was seen a few times. CDR3 DNA: TGCGCCAGCAGCCAACTCGAGCGGGGGTCCTACAATGAGCAGTTCTTC. Encoded protein: CASSQLERGSYNEQFF. The rearrangement links TRBV5-1 to TRBJ2-1, with 8 nucleotides matching TRBD2. V dropped 4 bases and J dropped 1; count of bases not matched to a gene: 7. The CDR3 consists of 16 residues. Germline loops: CDR1 SGHRS, CDR2 YFSETQ.

Only a few counts were recorded for this clonotype. The gene calls are TRBV11-2 and TRBJ1-1; D not resolved. The CDR3 sequence is 19 residues long. The ends were cut back, 1 base at V and 3 bases at J, with 24 bases in the middle. Germline lookup yields CDR1 SGHAT and CDR2 FQNNGV. CDR3 loop: CASSLVSADGYIADTEAFF. The CDR3 DNA is TGTGCCAGCAGCTTAGTTTCGGCAGACGGGTATATTGCGGACACTGAAGCTTTCTTT.

The table lists this clonotype with a few counts. V gene TRBV15 combines with J gene TRBJ2-3; no definite D call. The CDR3 sequence is 14 residues long. The germline V gene has CDR1 LNHNV and CDR2 YYDKDF (reference sequence). V dropped 3 bases and J dropped 2 bases, with 9 bases sitting between them. The CDR3 here is CATSRRAHTDTQYF. In DNA, the CDR3 is TGTGCCACCAGCAGGCGTGCGCACACAGATACGCAGTATTTT. The variable domain in full, with the rest retrieved from reference TRBV15 and TRBJ2-3, is DAMVIQNPRYQVTQFGKPVTLSCSQTLNHNVMYWYQQKSSQAPKLLFHYYDKDFNNEADTPDNFQSRRPNTSFCFLDIRSPGLGDTAMYLCATSRRAHTDTQYFGPGTRLTVL.

The table lists this clonotype with a few counts. This rearrangement joins TRBV12-3 or TRBV12-4 to TRBJ1-2, with D uncertain. The CDR3 runs to 11 residues. With 8 bases removed from V and 4 bases from J, the gap between germline ends came to 8 bases. In DNA, the CDR3 is TGTGCCAGCGTGCAAGGCTATGGCTACACCTTC. Translated, it gives CASVQGYGYTF.

This clonotype was seen a handful of times. The chain carries TRBV5-1 and TRBJ2-1; 12 bases are shared with TRBD2. V was pared by 4 bases and J by 0 bases, with 2 bases of the junction left unmatched. CDR3 size: 16 residues. Per the germline V gene, CDR1 is SGHRS and CDR2 is YFSETQ. CDR3 protein: CASSGLAGSSYNEQFF. The CDR3 region has the DNA TGCGCCAGCAGCGGACTAGCGGGGAGCTCCTACAATGAGCAGTTCTTC.

This clonotype was seen a few times. The chain is built from TRBV3-1 and TRBJ1-1; D uncertain. This CDR3 spans 18 amino acids. Trimming pared 11 bases from V and 1 base from J, leaving 29 bases between. The germline V gene has CDR1 LGHDT and CDR2 YNNKEL (reference sequence). CDR3 sequence: CASCQDFKGFPPNTEAFF. CDR3 in DNA: TGTGCCTCCTGCCAAGATTTCAAGGGCTTCCCCCCGAACACTGAAGCTTTCTTT.

On this clonotype: A much more abundant neighbour one base away suggests this may be a read error. This chain links TRBV7-2 with TRBJ2-2; D possibly matches TRBD1 or TRBD2 (5 bases each). Germline V CDR1 and CDR2: SGHTA, FQGNSA. There are 15 residues in the CDR3. The chain's CDR3 is CPSSDGTGYTGELFF. The DNA for the CDR3 is TGTCCCAGCAGCGACGGGACGGGCTACACCGGGGAGCTGTTTTTT.

This clonotype was counted once. The chain couples TRBV5-1 to TRBJ2-1; no clear D gene. This CDR3 has 16 residues. Trimming shortened V by 4 bases and J by 0 bases, and 14 bases separated the two germline ends. CDR1 is SGHRS and CDR2 is YFSETQ in the germline V gene. DNA of the CDR3: TGCGCCAGCAGCCCTACCCCTACCCTCTCCTACAATGAGCAGTTCTTC. Its translation: CASSPTPTLSYNEQFF.

This sequence joins TRBV12-3 or TRBV12-4 and TRBJ2-1, with 9 positions matching TRBD1. The CDR3 totals 17 residues. V shed 6 bases, J shed 2 bases, and the junction held 11 bases outside the gene matches. This CDR3 is CASRGGTGKFAYNEQFF. The CDR3 DNA reads as TGTGCCAGCAGGGGGGGGACAGGGAAGTTCGCCTACAATGAGCAGTTCTTC.

There are a few counts of this clonotype. The chain employs TRBV20-1 and TRBJ1-6, with 8 bases that match TRBD1. The CDR3 runs 17 residues. Trimming removed 7 bases from V and 8 bases from J; junction bases left unmatched: 19. CDR1 DFQATT and CDR2 SNEGSKA come from the germline V gene (reference sequence). The CDR3 nucleotides read TGCAGTGTTCCGGGGACAGGTGGATCCAAGTTGGATTCACCCCTCCACTTT. Its translation: CSVPGTGGSKLDSPLHF.

This clonotype was observed many times. V usage is TRBV2 and J usage is TRBJ1-1; possibly TRBD1 for D (5 bases). V lost 8 bases, J lost 3 bases, and 16 bases lay in between. CDR3 size: 14 residues. The germline gives CDR1 SNHLY, CDR2 FYNNEI. As DNA, the CDR3 is TGTGCCAGCGAGGTGGCGGGGGGACACACTGAAGCTTTCTTT. It specifies CASEVAGGHTEAFF.

This clonotype was observed a handful of times. The chain recombines TRBV12-3 or TRBV12-4 with TRBJ1-2; D not resolved. The CDR3 is 11 residues long. Trimming pared 5 bases from V and 3 bases from J, leaving 4 bases between. The CDR3 sequence: CASSPDYGYTF. CDR3 sequence (DNA): TGTGCCAGCAGTCCGGACTATGGCTACACCTTC.

This clonotype was found a few times. V and J are TRBV21-1 and TRBJ2-1. TRBV21-1 is deemed a pseudogene. This CDR3 has 17 amino acids. This CDR3 is CASSKSTGCGSYNEQFF. DNA for the CDR3: TGTGCCAGCAGCAAATCCACGGGGTGTGGGTCCTACAATGAGCAGTTCTTC.

This clonotype has only a few counts. The chain couples TRBV15 to TRBJ2-5, with D uncertain. The CDR3 is 12 residues long. The germline gives CDR1 LNHNV, CDR2 YYDKDF (reference sequence). V dropped 4 bases and J dropped 5 bases, with 8 bases sitting between them. In DNA, the CDR3 is TGTGCCACCAGCAACCCTAGGGAGACCCAGTACTTC. Translating gives CATSNPRETQYF.

CDR3 loop: CASSYPSGTSNTEAFF. The CDR3 DNA is TGTGCCAGCAGTTACCCATCCGGGACATCTAACACTGAAGCTTTCTTT. The chain recombines TRBV6-5 with TRBJ1-1, with a weak D call TRBD1 (6 bases). CDR3 length: 16 amino acids. Trimming took off 2 bases at V and 2 bases at J, with 15 bases between the two ends. Germline CDR1 MNHEY, CDR2 SVGAGI.

Many counts were recorded for this clonotype. The rearrangement links TRBV12-3 or TRBV12-4 to TRBJ1-6, with D unclear. Trimming took off 0 bases at V and 13 bases at J, with 10 bases between the two ends. There are 13 residues in the CDR3. In nucleotides, the CDR3 is TGTGCCAGCAGTTTAGCCCTGACTGATCCCCTCCACTTT. Protein: CASSLALTDPLHF.

V gene TRBV3-1 combines with J gene TRBJ2-1; D remains ambiguous. There are 14 residues in the CDR3. Germline-derived CDR1 and CDR2 are LGHDT and YNNKEL (reference sequence). Trimming shortened V by 0 bases and J by 8 bases, and 11 bases separated the two germline ends. CDR3 loop: CASSQDLPVDEQFF. The CDR3 bases are TGTGCCAGCAGCCAAGATCTCCCAGTCGATGAGCAGTTCTTC.

This clonotype was observed a few times. CDR3 in DNA: TGTGCCAGCAGCTTCCCCGGGGGCAATCAGCCCCAGCATTTT. Translating it yields CASSFPGGNQPQHF. This chain uses TRBV7-8 with TRBJ1-5, with D hard to call. CDR3 length: 14 residues. CDR1 and CDR2 from the germline V gene are SGHVS and FQNEAQ. The V end was cut by 3 bases, the J end by 2 bases, with 8 bases between.